These 2 T cell receptor beta chains were all obtained from the same sample, sequenced in a study of regulatory T cells in long-lasting Graves disease. Time point in this sample: newly diagnosed GD, antithyroid drugs for less than 3 months. Researchers made the TCR library from RNA that was extracted from PBMCs. Arm-PCR of CDR3 regions with iRepertoire HTBI primers generated TCR beta libraries. One entry per CDR3 protein, called by TCRdb with MiXCR from the multiplex PCR reads. The data show approximately 270,000 distinct CDR3 sequences, about 18% seen once. A further study also used this sample, focusing on T cells in Graves' hyperthyroidism and ophthalmopathy.

The sequenced sample was peripheral blood mononuclear cells (PBMCs), obtained at new diagnosis, from a patient treated with antithyroid drugs. The receptors derive from a woman aged 25 to 39 with Graves disease.

This clonotype was counted between two and nine times. The chain couples TRBV19 to TRBJ2-1; TRBD2 matches at 11 bases. The J segment lost 9 bases and the V segment lost 3 bases, leaving 7 bases of the junction unmatched. CDR1 and CDR2 (germline): LNHDA, SQIVND (reference sequence). The CDR3 totals 15 residues. CDR3 nucleotide sequence: TGTGCCAGTAGTATCCTAGCGGGGGGTTTTGTTGAGCAGTTCTTC. It translates to CASSILAGGFVEQFF.

This clonotype appeared a few times. The CDR3 DNA reads as TGTGCCAGTTCACGGGGAGATACCGGGGAGCTGTTTTTT. This gives the protein CASSRGDTGELFF. V is TRBV6-1 and J is TRBJ2-2, with D tentatively TRBD2 (5 bases). The CDR3 runs 13 residues. Trimming shortened V by 9 bases and J by 5 bases, and 13 bases separated the two germline ends. Per the germline V gene, CDR1 is MNHNS and CDR2 is SASEGT.